The 32 T cell receptor beta chains reported below all come from one sample, sequenced in a study of CD8 T cells in Susac syndrome. Random hexamers were used to reverse transcribe an amount of roughly 0.5 to 1 ug RNA. From the immunoSEQ multiplex PCR reads, TCRdb called clonotypes with MiXCR, one entry per CDR3 protein. The sample lists 250,000 to 300,000 distinct CDR3 sequences; approximately 84% were seen once. Material for sequencing was CD8+ T cells from PBMCs. The receptor source for this set is a human donor with multiple sclerosis.

The V and J genes are TRBV5-4 and TRBJ2-1; no definite D call. Germline V CDR1 and CDR2: SGHNT, YYREEE (reference sequence). This CDR3 is 13 amino acids long. V lost 4 bases, J lost 7 bases, and 12 bases lay in between. CDR3 in DNA: TGTGCCAGCAGCCCCCTACCCGGTAATGAGCAGTTCTTC. It codes for CASSPLPGNEQFF.

This chain connects TRBV4-1 to TRBJ2-7; D possibly uses TRBD1 or TRBD2 (5 bases each). Trimming left V 3 bases short and J 0 bases short, with 12 bases between. This CDR3 spans 15 amino acids. Germline V lookup: CDR1 MGHRA, CDR2 YSYEKL. CDR3 sequence reads: CASSQGPSASYEQYF. The CDR3 DNA reads as TGCGCCAGCAGCCAGGGACCATCCGCCTCCTACGAGCAGTACTTC.

The chain has TRBV21-1 and TRBJ2-7; the table's D call, TRBD2, was not checked against the DNA. TRBV21-1 corresponds to a pseudogene. The CDR3 is made up of 15 amino acids. The CDR3 reads CASSALAEYGNEQYF. The CDR3 nucleotides read TGTGCCAGCAGCGCACTAGCGGAGTATGGTAACGAGCAGTACTTC.

This chain connects TRBV2 to TRBJ2-7, with 7 bases fitting TRBD1. Germline CDR1 reads SNHLY; CDR2 reads FYNNEI. The J segment lost 2 bases and the V segment lost 8 bases, leaving 6 bases of the junction unmatched. CDR3 length: 13 residues. The CDR3 coding sequence is TGTGCCAGCCTAGACAGGGACGCCTACGAGCAGTACTTC. This sequence encodes CASLDRDAYEQYF.

V usage is TRBV6-5 and J usage is TRBJ1-1; TRBD1 might be the D (5 bases). Trimming shortened V by 6 bases and J by 0 bases, and 8 bases separated the two germline ends. CDR3 length: 13 amino acids. Germline-derived CDR1 and CDR2 are MNHEY and SVGAGI. The CDR3 nucleotides read TGTGCCAGCAGGGGACCCCTGAACACTGAAGCTTTCTTT. Amino acids: CASRGPLNTEAFF.

The chain recombines TRBV7-9 with TRBJ2-7, with D hard to call. This CDR3 has 14 residues. The V end lost 2 bases, the J end lost 0 bases, and 8 bases lay between the germline ends. Germline V gene sequence: CDR1 SEHNR, CDR2 FQNEAQ (reference sequence). The CDR3 region is CASSLLSSSYEQYF. The CDR3 region has the DNA TGTGCCAGCAGCTTACTCTCCAGCTCCTACGAGCAGTACTTC.

The chain employs TRBV27 and TRBJ2-1; D is ambiguous. V lost 1 base and J lost 7, with 8 bases in between. This CDR3 is built from 13 residues. Per the germline V gene, CDR1 is MNHEY and CDR2 is SMNVEV (reference sequence). The CDR3 spells CASSLYGVNEQFF. Written as DNA, the CDR3 is TGTGCCAGCAGTTTATATGGTGTAAATGAGCAGTTCTTC.

This clonotype was seen more than once but under ten times. The chain couples TRBV13 to TRBJ2-5; D is perhaps TRBD1 or TRBD2 (5 bases each). V shed 4 bases and J shed 4 bases, with 10 bases lying between them. This CDR3 is built from 13 residues. Germline V gene data show CDR1 as PRHDT and CDR2 as FYEKMQ (reference sequence). CDR3 nucleotides: TGTGCCAGCAGCTGGGGACGGCGAGAGACCCAGTACTTC. It codes for CASSWGRRETQYF.

This chain connects TRBV9 to TRBJ2-5, with D possibly being TRBD1 or TRBD2 (5 bases each). The germline gives CDR1 SGDLS, CDR2 YYNGEE. The CDR3 length is 15 residues. The V and J ends lost 4 bases and 5 bases respectively, with 18 bases between them. CDR3 in amino acids: CASSSPGTAAETQYF. The CDR3 coding sequence is TGTGCCAGCAGCTCCCCCGGGACCGCCGCGGAGACCCAGTACTTC.

The chain links TRBV4-1 to TRBJ1-2; the match to TRBD1 covers 7 bases. V dropped 0 bases and J dropped 4; count of bases not matched to a gene: 11. Germline assignment: CDR1 MGHRA and CDR2 YSYEKL. This CDR3 has 17 amino acids. The CDR3 DNA reads TGCGCCAGCAGCCAAGATCGATACTACGGGACAGTCTATGGCTACACCTTC. The encoded protein is CASSQDRYYGTVYGYTF.

The chain has TRBV2 and TRBJ2-2; 10 bases line up with TRBD2. Germline V CDR1 and CDR2: SNHLY, FYNNEI. J was trimmed by 2 bases and V by 8 bases; bases with no gene match: 14. The CDR3 has 18 amino acids. As DNA, the CDR3 is TGTGCCAGCCAAATTCCTAGCGGGAGATCGACTAACACCGGGGAGCTGTTTTTT. Its protein product is CASQIPSGRSTNTGELFF.

V and J are TRBV27 and TRBJ2-6, with TRBD1 matching 8 bases. The CDR3 has 16 amino acids. The V segment lost 10 bases and the J segment 0 bases; nucleotides outside the gene matches: 8. CDR1 and CDR2 (germline): MNHEY, SMNVEV (reference sequence). In nucleotides, the CDR3 is TGTGCCACCAGGACAGGGCTAAGCTCTGGGGCCAACGTCCTGACTTTC. Translated: CATRTGLSSGANVLTF.

This clonotype turned up a few times. The chain employs TRBV7-9 and TRBJ2-2, with 12 bases fitting TRBD2. This CDR3 is built from 15 residues. With V trimmed by 5 bases and J by 6 bases, 4 bases remained unmatched. Germline V gene sequence: CDR1 SEHNR, CDR2 FQNEAQ (reference sequence). CDR3 sequence: CASSPSGRAPGELFF. The CDR3 DNA reads as TGTGCCAGCAGCCCTAGCGGGAGGGCCCCCGGGGAGCTGTTTTTT.

The CDR3: CASSLRGTTDTQYF. The CDR3 DNA reads TGTGCCAGCAGCTTGAGGGGGACCACAGATACGCAGTATTTT. V usage is TRBV13 and J usage is TRBJ2-3, with a weak D call TRBD1 (6 bases). The V end was cut by 3 bases, the J end by 2 bases, with 9 bases between. The CDR3 contains 14 residues. The germline CDR1 and CDR2 sequences are PRHDT and FYEKMQ (reference sequence).

The chain carries TRBV2 and TRBJ2-4; D may be TRBD1 (5 bases). The CDR3 is 15 residues long. V was clipped by 6 bases and J by 0 bases, with 12 bases between them. CDR1 is SNHLY, CDR2 FYNNEI, per germline. CDR3 coding DNA: TGTGCCAGCAGGTGGACACACCTAGCCAAAAACATTCAGTACTTC. Protein: CASRWTHLAKNIQYF.

The chain recombines TRBV24-1 with TRBJ2-3; D ambiguous. Germline-derived CDR1 and CDR2 are KGHDR and SFDVKD. This CDR3 is built from 16 residues. V was cut by 5 bases and J by 6 bases, with 20 bases left in between. The CDR3 protein is CATSARAPGGIDTQYF. The CDR3 DNA reads as TGTGCCACCAGTGCCCGGGCGCCGGGCGGTATCGATACGCAGTATTTT.

V usage is TRBV10-3 and J usage is TRBJ2-1; 13 positions match TRBD2. V shed 7 bases and J 6 bases; nucleotides not matched to a gene: 12. Germline lookup yields CDR1 ENHRY and CDR2 SYGVKD. The CDR3 length is 17 residues. The CDR3 region has the DNA TGTGCCATCATGCCCGAAAGGGGGACTAGCGGGACCAATGAGCAGTTCTTC. Translating gives CAIMPERGTSGTNEQFF.

In its sample, this clonotype was seen a few times. The rearrangement joins TRBV7-9 to TRBJ2-1, with TRBD1 matching 7 bases. CDR1 and CDR2 (germline): SEHNR, FQNEAQ (reference sequence). CDR3 size: 15 residues. V dropped 5 bases and J dropped 0; count of bases not matched to a gene: 4. The CDR3 DNA is TGTGCCAGCAGCCAGACAGGGAGCTCCTACAATGAGCAGTTCTTC. It is translated as CASSQTGSSYNEQFF.

The chain carries TRBV14 and TRBJ2-7; D ambiguous. Germline CDR1 reads SGHDN; CDR2 reads FVKESK. V was trimmed by 1 base and J by 0 bases, leaving 10 bases between them. The CDR3 totals 15 residues. CDR3 sequence: CASSQVGESSYEQYF. CDR3 bases: TGTGCCAGCAGCCAAGTTGGCGAAAGCTCCTACGAGCAGTACTTC.

This chain uses TRBV27 with TRBJ1-6; the D is unclear. The CDR3 is 13 amino acids. CDR1 and CDR2 from the germline V gene are MNHEY and SMNVEV (reference sequence). Trimming removed 3 bases at V and 7 bases at J, with 7 bases between. The chain's CDR3 is CASSFMGNSPLHF. CDR3 coding DNA: TGTGCCAGCAGTTTTATGGGAAATTCACCCCTCCACTTT.

This rearrangement joins TRBV27 to TRBJ2-1; tentative D call: TRBD2 (6 bases). This CDR3 comprises 15 residues. CDR1 and CDR2 from the germline V gene are MNHEY and SMNVEV (reference sequence). V dropped 2 bases and J dropped 3 bases, with 11 bases sitting between them. As DNA, the CDR3 is TGTGCCAGCAGTTTACCGGGACTTCTCTACAATGAGCAGTTCTTC. As protein: CASSLPGLLYNEQFF.

J is TRBJ2-1 and V is TRBV20-1; D perhaps matches TRBD2 (6 bases). Looked up from germline, CDR1 is DFQATT and CDR2 is SNEGSKA (reference sequence). The CDR3 sequence is 16 residues long. Trimming stripped 3 bases from V and 0 bases from J, with 15 bases between. The CDR3 coding sequence is TGCAGTGCTAGTAGCAGGGACTCGAGCTCCTACAATGAGCAGTTCTTC. It is translated as CSASSRDSSSYNEQFF.

This clonotype was counted between two and nine times. V gene TRBV27 combines with J gene TRBJ1-2; 8 positions agree with TRBD1. Trimming took 5 bases from V and 3 from J; bases not matched to a gene: 2. Germline CDR1 is MNHEY and CDR2 is SMNVEV (reference sequence). The CDR3 spans 13 residues. This CDR3 is CASSPGGHYGYTF. The CDR3 region has the DNA TGTGCCAGCAGTCCAGGGGGCCACTATGGCTACACCTTC.

This chain joins TRBV7-2 and TRBJ2-1; 9 bases align to TRBD2. From germline, CDR1 is SGHTA and CDR2 FQGNSA. The CDR3 consists of 15 residues. The V gene end was trimmed by 4 bases and the J gene end by 4 bases; junction bases not matched to a gene: 5. This CDR3 reads CASSSGLAPYNEQFF. CDR3 DNA sequence: TGTGCCAGCAGCTCCGGACTAGCGCCTTACAATGAGCAGTTCTTC.

The chain is built from TRBV19 and TRBJ1-5; a possible D gene is TRBD1 (5 bases). V was cut by 2 bases and J by 3 bases, with 11 bases left in between. Germline V gene lookup returns CDR1 LNHDA and CDR2 SQIVND (reference sequence). The CDR3 runs 15 residues. The CDR3 DNA reads TGTGCCAGTAGTATAATGCGCGGGGCCAATCAGCCCCAGCATTTT. Protein sequence: CASSIMRGANQPQHF.

The CDR3 DNA sequence: TGTGCCAGTAGTATAATGAGTGAAGGGAACACTGAAGCTTTCTTT. Protein product: CASSIMSEGNTEAFF. The chain links TRBV19 to TRBJ1-1; D is uncertain. V lost 2 bases, J lost 1 base, and 11 bases lay in between. Germline assignment: CDR1 LNHDA and CDR2 SQIVND (reference sequence). The CDR3 is 15 residues long.

This sequence joins TRBV25-1 and TRBJ2-5; no clear D gene. The CDR3 extends over 14 amino acids. Germline CDR1 is MGHDK and CDR2 is SYGVNS. Trimming shortened V by 2 bases and J by 2 bases, and 9 bases separated the two germline ends. The CDR3 here is CASSETLVQETQYF. The CDR3 nucleotides are TGTGCCAGCAGTGAAACTCTGGTACAAGAGACCCAGTACTTC.

The chain combines TRBV6-5 with TRBJ2-1, with unresolved D. The germline V and J ends were trimmed by 8 bases and 3 bases, with 14 bases remaining between them. The CDR3 totals 14 residues. CDR1 is MNHEY and CDR2 is SVGAGI in the germline V gene. CDR3 protein: CASSPTWNYNEQFF. The CDR3 DNA is TGTGCCAGCTCCCCCACTTGGAACTACAATGAGCAGTTCTTC.

This chain joins TRBV27 and TRBJ2-7, with 10 bases that match TRBD1. From germline, CDR1 is MNHEY and CDR2 SMNVEV (reference sequence). The J segment lost 2 bases and the V segment lost 4 bases, leaving 2 bases of the junction unmatched. The CDR3 has 14 residues. In DNA form, the CDR3 reads TGTGCCAGCAGTTACGGGACAGGGGCCTACGAGCAGTACTTC. The encoded protein is CASSYGTGAYEQYF.

The chain combines TRBV7-3 with TRBJ2-1, with a possible D match to TRBD2 (6 bases). Between the trimmed V and J ends, which lost 1 base and 1 base, there was a span of 14 bases. Germline V CDR1 and CDR2: SGHTA, FQGTGA. The CDR3 covers 17 residues. The CDR3 DNA sequence: TGTGCCAGCAGCTTAAGGAGTGGGGGGAGATCCTACAATGAGCAGTTCTTC. Translated: CASSLRSGGRSYNEQFF.

As concerns this clonotype: An end of the junction does not agree with germline; a read error may underlie this. The genes are TRBV27 and TRBJ2-7; weak D call: TRBD2 (6 bases). The CDR3 runs 13 residues. Germline V gives CDR1 MNHEY, CDR2 SMNVEV (reference sequence). The CDR3 nucleotides read TGTGCCGGCAGTTTATCGGAGGGTTACGAGCAGTACTTC. This gives the protein CAGSLSEGYEQYF.

The V gene is TRBV7-2, the J gene TRBJ1-5; D may be TRBD1 (6 bases). There are 17 residues in the CDR3. Trimming took 1 base from V and 1 from J, leaving 14 bases between them. Germline CDR1 and CDR2: SGHTA and FQGNSA. Here the CDR3 reads CASSLDSGRGSNQPQHF. In DNA form, the CDR3 reads TGTGCCAGCAGCTTAGATTCGGGCAGGGGAAGCAATCAGCCCCAGCATTTT.